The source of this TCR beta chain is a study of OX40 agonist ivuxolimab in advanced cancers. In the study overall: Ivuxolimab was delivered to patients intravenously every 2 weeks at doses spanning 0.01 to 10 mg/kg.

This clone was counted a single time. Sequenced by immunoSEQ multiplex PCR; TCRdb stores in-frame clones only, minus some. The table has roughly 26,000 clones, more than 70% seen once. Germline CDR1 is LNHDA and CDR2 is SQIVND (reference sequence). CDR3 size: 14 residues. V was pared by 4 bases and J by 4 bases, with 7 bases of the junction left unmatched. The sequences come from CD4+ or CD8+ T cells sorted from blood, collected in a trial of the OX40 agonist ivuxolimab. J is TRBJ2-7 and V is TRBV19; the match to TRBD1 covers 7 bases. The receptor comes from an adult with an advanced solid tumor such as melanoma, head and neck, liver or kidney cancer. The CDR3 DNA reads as TGTGCCAGTAGTAGCCGGGACAGCCCTTACGAGCAGTACTTC. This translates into CASSSRDSPYEQYF.